Presented here are 3 T cell receptor beta chains from one specimen sequenced in a study of CD8 T cells in ankylosing spondylitis. Study-wide findings and caveats: Characteristic, it appeared, of ankylosing spondylitis blood was a TCR beta motif of eight highly homologous variants.

TCRdb itself ran the 5' RACE reads through MiXCR, one entry per CDR3 protein. Here the sample spans about 700,000 distinct CDR3 sequences, 15% to 20% being singletons. What these receptors recognize is not known. The sample was blood, either unsorted or a sorted T cell fraction (not recorded which). Source of these receptors: a male donor with ankylosing spondylitis.

This clonotype was observed a handful of times. The chain has TRBV5-6 and TRBJ2-3; 8 nucleotides line up with TRBD2. The CDR3 runs 15 residues. Germline assignment: CDR1 SGHDT and CDR2 YYEEEE. Losses at the gene ends were 1 base for V and 3 bases for J; bases not matched to a gene: 4. The CDR3 reads CASSLNGGATDTQYF. The DNA for the CDR3 is TGTGCCAGCAGCTTGAACGGGGGGGCAACAGATACGCAGTATTTT.

This clonotype has more than one count but fewer than ten. V is TRBV7-9 and J is TRBJ2-1; tentative D call: TRBD1 (5 bases). There are 16 residues in the CDR3. Trimming removed 5 bases from V and 7 bases from J, with 21 bases in between. Per the germline V gene, CDR1 is SEHNR and CDR2 is FQNEAQ (reference sequence). CDR3 DNA sequence: TGTGCCAGCAGCCAGGGCTCACTATGGGGTTTGAATGAGCAGTTCTTC. This gives the protein CASSQGSLWGLNEQFF.

V gene TRBV4-1 combines with J gene TRBJ1-2, with D possibly being TRBD1 (5 bases). With 0 bases removed from V and 5 bases from J, the gap between germline ends came to 10 bases. The CDR3 runs 14 residues. Germline assignment: CDR1 MGHRA and CDR2 YSYEKL. The CDR3 DNA sequence: TGCGCCAGCAGCCAAGAAAGGACAAGTTATGGCTACACCTTC. Translating it yields CASSQERTSYGYTF.